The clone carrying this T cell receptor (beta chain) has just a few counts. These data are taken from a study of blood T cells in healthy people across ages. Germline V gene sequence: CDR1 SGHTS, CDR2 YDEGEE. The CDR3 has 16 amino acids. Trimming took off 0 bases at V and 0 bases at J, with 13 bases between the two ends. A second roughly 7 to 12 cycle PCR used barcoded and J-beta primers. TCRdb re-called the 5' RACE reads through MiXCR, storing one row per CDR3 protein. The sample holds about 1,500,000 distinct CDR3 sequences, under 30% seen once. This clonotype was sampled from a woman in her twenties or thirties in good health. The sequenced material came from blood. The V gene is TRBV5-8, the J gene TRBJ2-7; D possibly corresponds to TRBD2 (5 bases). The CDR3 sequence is CASSLGGLEGSYEQYF. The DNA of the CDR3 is TGTGCCAGCAGCTTGGGTGGCCTCGAGGGCTCCTACGAGCAGTACTTC.